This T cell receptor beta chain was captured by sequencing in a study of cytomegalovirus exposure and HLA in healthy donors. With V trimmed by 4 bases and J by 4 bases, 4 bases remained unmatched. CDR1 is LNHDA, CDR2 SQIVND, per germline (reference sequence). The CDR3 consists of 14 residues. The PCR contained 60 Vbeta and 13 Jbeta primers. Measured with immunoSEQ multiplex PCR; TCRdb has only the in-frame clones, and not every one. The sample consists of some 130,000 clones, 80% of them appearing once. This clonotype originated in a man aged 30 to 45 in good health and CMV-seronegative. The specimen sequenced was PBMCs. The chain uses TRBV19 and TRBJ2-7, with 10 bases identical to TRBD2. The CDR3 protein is CASSKASGGYEQYF. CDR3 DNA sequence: TGTGCCAGTAGTAAGGCTAGCGGGGGATACGAGCAGTACTTC.